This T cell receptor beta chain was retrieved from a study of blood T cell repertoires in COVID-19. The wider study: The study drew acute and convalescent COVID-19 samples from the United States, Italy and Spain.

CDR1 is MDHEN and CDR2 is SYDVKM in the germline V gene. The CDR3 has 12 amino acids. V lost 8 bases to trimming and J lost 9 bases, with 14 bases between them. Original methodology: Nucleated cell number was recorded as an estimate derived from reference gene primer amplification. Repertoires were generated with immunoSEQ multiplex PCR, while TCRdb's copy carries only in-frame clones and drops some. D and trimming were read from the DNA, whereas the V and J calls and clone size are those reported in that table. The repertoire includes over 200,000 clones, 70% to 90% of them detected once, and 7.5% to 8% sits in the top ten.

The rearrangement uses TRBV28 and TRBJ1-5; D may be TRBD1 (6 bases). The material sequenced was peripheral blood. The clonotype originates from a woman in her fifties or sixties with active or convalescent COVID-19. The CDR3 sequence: CASRQAQGPQHF. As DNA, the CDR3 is TGTGCCAGCCGACAGGCCCAGGGGCCCCAGCATTTT. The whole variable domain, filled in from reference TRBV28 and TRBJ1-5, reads DVKVTQSSRYLVKRTGEKVFLECVQDMDHENMFWYRQDPGLGLRLIYFSYDVKMKEKGDIPEGYSVSREKKERFSLILESASTNQTSMYLCASRQAQGPQHFGDGTRLSIL.